This T cell receptor beta chain was recovered during a study of blood T cell repertoires in COVID-19 (dated by TCRdb to 2018 to 2020). Concerning the study at large: Collaborator samples came from the United States, Italy and Spain and covered acute and convalescent phases of COVID-19. The material from the prospective study consisted of cDNA or gDNA derived from T cells, B-cell-depleted T cells, or PBMCs. Subjects who had been exposed to COVID-19, were actively infected with it, or had recovered from it provided the deeply sampled blood TCRbeta repertoires that made up the dataset. The repertoires were released in a freely available public database intended as a resource for research on the immune response to SARS-CoV-2. The samples were drawn from the first 160 participants of the ongoing ImmuneRACE study and from 950 to 1,500 subjects provided by 6 global collaborators. A de-identified subject ID, COVID-19 status, age in years and sex were almost always included in the sample metadata. Where available, HLA class I and class II types were obtained from metadata supplied by the sample provider rather than from assay-based typing.

Findings and caveats that apply to the study as a whole: How much clinical and demographic metadata was included differed by source and by participant, and the metadata was provided uncurated.

The CDR3 covers 17 residues, taking in both the cysteine and the phenylalanine. Left in the record is the CDR3 DNA by itself, 51 bases read in frame from the first base. The V end gives up 0 bases and the J end 7 bases, leaving 10 bases in the junction not matched to a gene. CDR1 and CDR2 are read off the germline V gene (reference sequence) as LNHNV and YYDKDF. The immunoSEQ Assay, a bias-controlled multiplex PCR, was used to amplify TCRbeta CDR3 regions from genomic DNA. Per the source publication's procedure: The number of nucleated cells in each sample was estimated by amplification of reference gene primers within the assay. To quantify the absolute abundance of each unique TCRbeta CDR3 rearrangement, sequence reads were collapsed and filtered. Productive Simpson clonality was computed per sample as the square root of Simpson's diversity index over productive rearrangements. TCRdb provides this immuneACCESS table in a form limited to in-frame rearrangements. Some clones are lacking; in checked studies, under half of them reflect an unresolved V gene, and why the rest are absent is not known. V, J and clone size are those of that table, while D and trimming were read from the DNA. This sample is represented by some 100,000 clones; about 91% of them were singletons. The ten largest clonotypes hold roughly 8.7% of the sample.

Collaborating institutions collected whole blood in K2EDTA tubes following their own protocols. For TCRbeta analysis, collaborators shipped samples as frozen whole blood, isolated PBMCs, or DNA extracted from either of those sample types. About this clone itself: It lacks a known antigen. The record has no base qualities; no much larger clone is one base away.

The receptor chain draws on TRBV15 and TRBJ2-1, and TRBD1 aligns with 9 junction nucleotides. This clonotype was obtained from a woman in her 70s with acute or convalescent COVID-19. Sequencing was done on a sample of peripheral blood. The nucleotides read TGTGCCACCAGCAGAGATCTCGGGGACAGGGAGGCGAATGAGCAGTTCTTC. The translation is CATSRDLGDREANEQFF.